The source of this T cell receptor (beta chain) is a study of shared clonotypes between healthy human individuals. Background on the study: The study enrolled two women and a few men aged 18 to 49. The study, taken as a whole, reports: Researchers found naive subsets generally carried larger estimated richness than memory subsets.

Using roughly 200 ng DNA, tens of thousands of T cell genomes, the sorted-subset replicate PCRs were run. Method: immunoSEQ multiplex PCR; TCRdb's copy keeps in-frame clones and lacks some. The sample yields roughly 2.5 million clones, more than 90% seen once. Deletions cut 3 bases from V and 12 bases from J, with 15 bases between. Germline values: CDR1 LNHDA, CDR2 SQIVND (reference sequence). This CDR3 comprises 13 residues. A note on this clone: No antigen is known for it.

The TCR comes from a man in his late teens or twenties in good health. The sample taken for sequencing was naive CD4+ T cells sorted from blood. Subset defined: CD45RA+ positively selected. The chain joins TRBV19 to TRBJ2-1; the D gene is possibly TRBD1 (5 bases). CDR3 in DNA: TGTGCCAGTAGTATGGGGCTGGCCACGGCGCAGTTCTTC. Amino acids: CASSMGLATAQFF.